The sample holds one count of the clone carrying this T cell receptor beta chain. What it recognizes is unknown. Some clones are missing from TCRdb's copy, which holds only in-frame ones; the method was immunoSEQ multiplex PCR. The sample lists around 62,000 clones, 70% to 85% occurring once. The data are from a study of OX40 agonist ivuxolimab in advanced cancers. Across the whole study: Checkpoint inhibitors had been given previously to 35% to 50% of patients. Partial responses were achieved by three patients, of whom one had hepatocellular carcinoma and two had cutaneous melanoma.

Study-level findings and limits: Nonresponders, in some cases, also had low normalized T-cell clonal expansion. Compared with others, partial responders at 0.1-3.0 mg/kg displayed clonal expansion among the lowest.

Trimming left V 7 bases short and J 3 bases short, with 15 bases between. Germline CDR1 is ENHRY and CDR2 is SYGVKD. The CDR3 is 15 amino acids. The receptor comes from an adult with an advanced solid tumor such as melanoma, head and neck, liver or kidney cancer. The chain is built from TRBV10-3 and TRBJ2-2; perhaps TRBD2 as D (5 bases). The sample consisted of CD4+ or CD8+ T cells sorted from blood, taken in a trial of the OX40 agonist ivuxolimab. The CDR3 sequence is CAINRGIPDTGELFF. In DNA, the CDR3 is TGTGCCATCAATAGAGGGATTCCGGACACCGGGGAGCTGTTTTTT.